This TCR beta chain was sequenced in a study of PD-L1 blockade in urothelial cancer. Study background: Patients began atezolizumab, 1,200 mg intravenously every 3 weeks, at some point between 2013 and 2014. Reported median T cell count for blood samples was over 110,000.

Assay: immunoSEQ multiplex PCR; the TCRdb copy retains only in-frame clones and omits some. The data contain approximately 72,000 clones, 70% to 90% of them seen just once; the ten biggest clones take up around 14%. CDR3 length equals 13 residues. Trimming left V 0 bases short and J 6 bases short, with 8 bases between. Germline V lookup: CDR1 SGHNT, CDR2 YENEEA. Described time point: pretreatment peripheral blood. Urothelial carcinoma affected the patients, and it was locally advanced or metastatic. Samples spanned pretreatment and treatment, with 1 to 8 time points per patient. Only one count was recorded for this clone.

The chain is built from TRBV11-3 and TRBJ1-1; a weak D match, TRBD1 (6 bases). The sample in question was PBMCs, obtained around atezolizumab (anti-PD-L1) treatment. The TCR comes from a man between 60 and 75 years old with urothelial cancer. The CDR3 sequence: CASSLDRGPEAFF. CDR3 bases: TGTGCCAGCAGCTTAGACAGGGGACCTGAAGCTTTCTTT.